Each of the 23 T cell receptor beta chains below was sequenced from the same sample in a study of T cells in Graves' hyperthyroidism and ophthalmopathy. RNA transcripts served as the template for amplifying TCR beta CDR3 regions. A first-round RT-PCR of the TCR CDR3 used the HTBI primer set. TCRdb reprocessed the multiplex PCR reads with MiXCR, giving one entry per CDR3 protein. The repertoire consists of 650,000 to 750,000 distinct CDR3 sequences, with roughly 15% occurring once and the leading ten covering roughly 10%. Sequencing input: blood. All receptors derive from a woman in her late teens or twenties with Graves' hyperthyroidism.

This clonotype came up many times. The chain employs TRBV30 and TRBJ2-1; the D is unclear. This CDR3 has 12 residues. Trimming removed 0 bases at V and 9 bases at J, with 9 bases between. Germline lookup yields CDR1 GTSNPN and CDR2 SVGIG (reference sequence). CDR3 in amino acids: CAWSVDTSEQFF. CDR3 sequence (DNA): TGTGCCTGGAGTGTAGATACGAGTGAGCAGTTCTTC.

To note about this clonotype: The conserved phenylalanine or tryptophan normally closing the CDR3 is absent here, so this likely arose from a read error. This chain uses TRBV18 with TRBJ2-7, with 7 bases fitting TRBD1. The CDR3 loop spans 17 amino acids. CDR1 is KGHSH, CDR2 LQKENI, per germline. The J segment lost 5 bases and the V segment lost 3 bases, leaving 16 bases of the junction unmatched. The CDR3, as DNA: TGTGCCAGCTCACCTCTCGAGACAGGGTGGGTAATGAACGAGCAGTACCTC. Amino acid sequence: CASSPLETGWVMNEQYL.

This clonotype was recorded at least ten times. The chain is built from TRBV7-9 and TRBJ2-1, with a tentative D call TRBD2 (5 bases). V lost 5 bases to trimming and J lost 4 bases, with 12 bases between them. This CDR3 region has 14 residues. The germline V gene has CDR1 SEHNR and CDR2 FQNEAQ (reference sequence). The CDR3 DNA reads as TGTGCCAGCAGCCTAGGAGCGGTTTACAATGAGCAGTTCTTC. Amino acid sequence: CASSLGAVYNEQFF.

This clonotype was seen many times. The chain recombines TRBV12-3 or TRBV12-4 with TRBJ1-1; D remains ambiguous. The V end was cut by 3 bases, the J end by 0 bases, with 14 bases between. The CDR3 length is 16 residues. The CDR3 DNA follows: TGTGCCAGCAGTTTCAACCAGGTAGTTTTGAACACTGAAGCTTTCTTT. This codes for CASSFNQVVLNTEAFF.

V is TRBV19 and J is TRBJ1-1, with D unresolved. The CDR3 runs 14 residues. Trimming cost V 3 bases and J 0 bases, with 8 bases left between them. The germline CDR1 and CDR2 sequences are LNHDA and SQIVND (reference sequence). The CDR3 loop is CASSINQMNTEAFF. For the CDR3, the DNA is TGTGCCAGTAGTATCAATCAAATGAACACTGAAGCTTTCTTT.

This clonotype was detected ten times or more. The CDR3, as DNA: TGCAGTGCTAGACCCGCCGGGACAGGGGGCTTAGCTGAAGCTTTCTTT. Its translation is CSARPAGTGGLAEAFF. This sequence joins TRBV20-1 and TRBJ1-1; TRBD1 agrees at 12 bases. Germline V lookup: CDR1 DFQATT, CDR2 SNEGSKA (reference sequence). Trimming took 2 bases from V and 6 from J; bases not matched to a gene: 10. The CDR3 loop spans 16 amino acids.

In its sample, this clonotype was seen a few times. V gene TRBV18 combines with J gene TRBJ2-1, with 10 positions matching TRBD1. The V gene's germline CDR1 is KGHSH and CDR2 LQKENI. The ends lost 4 bases at V and 14 bases at J; junction bases unmatched: 8. The CDR3 consists of 13 residues. CDR3 DNA: TGTGCCAGCTCACGGACGACAGGGGGCAGGGAGTTCTTC. Its translation is CASSRTTGGREFF. The variable domain in full, completed from reference TRBV18 and TRBJ2-1, reads NAGVMQNPRHLVRRRGQEARLRCSPMKGHSHVYWYRQLPEEGLKFMVYLQKENIIDESGMPKERFSAEFPKEGPSILRIQQVVRGDSAAYFCASSRTTGGREFFGPGTRLTVL.

The chain employs TRBV11-2 and TRBJ2-7; 7 bases are shared with TRBD1. The length of the CDR3 is 19 residues. Germline CDR1 is SGHAT and CDR2 is FQNNGV. The V gene end was trimmed by 2 bases and the J gene end by 3 bases; junction bases not matched to a gene: 19. The CDR3 DNA sequence: TGTGCCAGCAGCTTACGTACGGACAGGTCCCCCTACTCCCTCTACGAGCAGTACTTC. It yields the protein CASSLRTDRSPYSLYEQYF.

This clonotype showed up many times. J is TRBJ2-3 and V is TRBV11-1, with D uncertain. Germline loops: CDR1 SGHAT, CDR2 FQDESV (reference sequence). The length of the CDR3 is 12 residues. Trimming took 6 bases from V and 4 from J, leaving 8 bases between them. The CDR3 coding sequence is TGTGCCAGCAGTCGGATCCCAGATACGCAGTATTTT. It codes for CASSRIPDTQYF.

This clonotype was observed at least ten times. J is TRBJ1-1 and V is TRBV29-1; TRBD1 might be the D (5 bases). Trimming left V 5 bases short and J 3 bases short, with 13 bases between. This CDR3 spans 13 amino acids. Germline V gene data show CDR1 as SQVTM and CDR2 as ANQGSEA. The CDR3 DNA reads TGCAGCGTTCCAGGGTTTACGTACACTGAAGCTTTCTTT. It codes for CSVPGFTYTEAFF. Using reference TRBV29-1 and TRBJ1-1 for the parts outside the CDR3, the full variable domain is SAVISQKPSRDICQRGTSLTIQCQVDSQVTMMFWYRQQPGQSLTLIATANQGSEATYESGFVIDKFPISRPNLTFSTLTVSNMSPEDSSIYLCSVPGFTYTEAFFGQGTRLTVV.

The sample holds many counts of this clonotype. This rearrangement joins TRBV15 to TRBJ1-1; the match to TRBD1 covers 7 bases. Germline trimming cut 3 bases from V and 0 bases from J; bases unmatched to any gene: 7. The germline V gene has CDR1 LNHNV and CDR2 YYDKDF (reference sequence). This CDR3 contains 16 residues. The CDR3 nucleotides read TGTGCCACCAGCAGTGACAGGGCCCGACTGAACACTGAAGCTTTCTTT. Protein sequence: CATSSDRARLNTEAFF.

The chain carries TRBV20-1 and TRBJ2-1, with 9 bases matching TRBD1. The germline CDR1 and CDR2 sequences are DFQATT and SNEGSKA (reference sequence). J was trimmed by 2 bases and V by 0 bases; bases with no gene match: 8. The CDR3 sequence is 17 residues long. The CDR3 DNA sequence: TGCAGTGCTAGAGATTTCCCGGACAGGGGAACCTACAATGAGCAGTTCTTC. As protein: CSARDFPDRGTYNEQFF.

CDR3 residues: CASSESDRGPEQYF. In DNA, the CDR3 is TGTGCCAGCAGCGAATCCGATAGGGGACCTGAGCAGTACTTC. The chain uses TRBV9 and TRBJ2-7; tentatively, D is TRBD1 or TRBD2 (5 bases each). The CDR3 totals 14 residues. V was shortened by 3 bases and J by 7 bases, with 17 bases between the two germline ends. CDR1 and CDR2 from the germline V gene are SGDLS and YYNGEE.

This clonotype was counted only a few times. The V and J genes are TRBV28 and TRBJ2-7; D is uncertain. V lost 6 bases, J lost 3 bases, and 21 bases lay in between. The CDR3 covers 16 residues. In germline, CDR1 is MDHEN, CDR2 SYDVKM. The CDR3 region is CASRPDTDPPNYEQYF. CDR3 coding DNA: TGTGCCAGCAGGCCCGACACGGACCCTCCAAACTACGAGCAGTACTTC.

This clonotype was recorded many times. The J gene is TRBJ1-2, the V gene TRBV20-1; 7 nucleotides match TRBD1. The CDR3 is 13 amino acids. Germline values: CDR1 DFQATT, CDR2 SNEGSKA (reference sequence). Trimming at V came to 6 bases and at J to 3 bases, leaving 7 bases not matched to a gene. The CDR3 sequence is CSARDSADYGYTF. In DNA form, the CDR3 reads TGCAGTGCCAGGGACAGCGCGGACTATGGCTACACCTTC.

Many counts were recorded for this clonotype. The V and J genes are TRBV2 and TRBJ2-5, with a tentative D call TRBD2 (6 bases). CDR1 is SNHLY and CDR2 is FYNNEI in the germline V gene. Trimming pared 6 bases from V and 4 bases from J, leaving 15 bases between. The CDR3 has 14 amino acids. The CDR3 loop reads CASSIQVAAETQYF. The CDR3 nucleotides read TGTGCCAGCAGCATCCAGGTAGCGGCAGAGACCCAGTACTTC.

The chain is built from TRBV28 and TRBJ1-1; D not certain. This CDR3 region has 16 residues. The ends were cut back, 3 bases at V and 0 bases at J, with 14 bases in the middle. Germline V lookup: CDR1 MDHEN, CDR2 SYDVKM. The CDR3 sequence: CASSFLGKGMNTEAFF. For the CDR3, the DNA is TGTGCCAGCAGTTTCCTCGGGAAAGGAATGAACACTGAAGCTTTCTTT. Using reference TRBV28 and TRBJ1-1 for the parts outside the CDR3, the full variable domain is DVKVTQSSRYLVKRTGEKVFLECVQDMDHENMFWYRQDPGLGLRLIYFSYDVKMKEKGDIPEGYSVSREKKERFSLILESASTNQTSMYLCASSFLGKGMNTEAFFGQGTRLTVV.

The gene calls are TRBV7-8 and TRBJ2-2, with a possible D match to TRBD2 (6 bases). V was cut by 5 bases and J by 1 base, with 14 bases left in between. Germline loops: CDR1 SGHVS, CDR2 FQNEAQ. The CDR3 is 16 residues long. The CDR3 is CASSPRGGGNTGELFF. CDR3 DNA: TGTGCCAGCAGCCCGAGGGGAGGTGGGAACACCGGGGAGCTGTTTTTT.

The rearrangement uses TRBV29-1 and TRBJ2-7; D gene ambiguous. The CDR3 is made up of 11 amino acids. Germline values: CDR1 SQVTM, CDR2 ANQGSEA. V was clipped by 3 bases and J by 0 bases, with 3 bases between them. CDR3 in amino acids: CSVDNSYEQYF. The CDR3 nucleotides read TGCAGCGTTGATAACTCCTACGAGCAGTACTTC.

On this clonotype: Since a much larger clone is just one base distant, this may be a read error. This rearrangement joins TRBV5-5 to TRBJ1-4, with D tentatively TRBD1 (5 bases). CDR1 is SGHKS, CDR2 YYEKEE, per germline (reference sequence). The CDR3 runs 16 residues. CDR3 loop: CTSSLGRLKANEKLFF. CDR3 sequence (DNA): TGTACCAGCAGCCTGGGACGCCTAAAGGCTAATGAAAAACTGTTTTTT.

This clonotype was seen ten or more times. V gene TRBV20-1 combines with J gene TRBJ2-7, with a weak D call TRBD2 (6 bases). The V and J ends lost 6 bases and 5 bases respectively, with 17 bases between them. CDR1 is DFQATT, CDR2 SNEGSKA, per germline (reference sequence). The CDR3 is 13 amino acids. In nucleotides, the CDR3 is TGCAGTGCGAAGGGCGGGGCCGGGAACGAGCAGTACTTC. It translates to CSAKGGAGNEQYF.

This clonotype has only a few counts. This chain links TRBV12-3 or TRBV12-4 with TRBJ2-2; D remains ambiguous. The V end lost 5 bases, the J end lost 3 bases, and 13 bases lay between the germline ends. The CDR3 length is 15 residues. CDR3 loop: CASSPRTGYTGELFF. The CDR3 DNA reads as TGTGCCAGCAGTCCGAGGACGGGTTACACCGGGGAGCTGTTTTTT.

This clonotype was found many times. This chain connects TRBV28 to TRBJ2-5, with D unresolved. The germline gives CDR1 MDHEN, CDR2 SYDVKM. The ends were cut back, 3 bases at V and 9 bases at J, with 17 bases in the middle. This CDR3 region has 14 residues. The CDR3 DNA sequence: TGTGCCAGCAGTTTTGATCTCATTTCGGTGTCCCAGTACTTC. Translation gives CASSFDLISVSQYF.